These 29 T cell receptor beta chains came from one sample sequenced in a study of beta chain features in type 1 diabetes. General study findings and limits: Among all four CD4+ subsets, Type 1 diabetes patients had TCRB CDR3s that were moderately but significantly shorter.

Expressed TCRB transcripts were sequenced after all isolated RNA was converted to cDNA. TCRdb's copy holds only in-frame clones and misses some; the assay was immunoSEQ multiplex PCR. The sample lists more than 200,000 clones; 16% were seen once. Their target antigens are unknown. What was sequenced was naive CD4+ T cells from blood. The origin of the receptors is a man aged 30-40 years with type 1 diabetes.

The chain joins TRBV4-3 to TRBJ1-4; perhaps TRBD1 as D (5 bases). The CDR3 loop spans 13 amino acids. V was pared by 5 bases and J by 7 bases, with 11 bases between. The germline V gene encodes CDR1 LGHNA and CDR2 YSLEER. Here the CDR3 DNA reads TGCGCCAGCAGCAGGGACGAGGGTGAAAAACTGTTTTTT. This gives the protein CASSRDEGEKLFF.

The chain has TRBV28 and TRBJ1-2; the D is unclear. The germline CDR1 and CDR2 sequences are MDHEN and SYDVKM. Trimming removed 3 bases from V and 2 bases from J, with 10 bases in between. The CDR3 has 14 amino acids. The CDR3 DNA reads TGTGCCAGCAGTTTGCCCCCCGCGAACTATGGCTACACCTTC. It encodes CASSLPPANYGYTF.

Only a few counts were recorded for this clone. The chain couples TRBV4-1 to TRBJ1-2; 9 bases are shared with TRBD1. Germline CDR1 MGHRA, CDR2 YSYEKL. The trim removed 4 bases at V and 8 bases at J, leaving 20 bases unmatched. The CDR3 extends over 18 amino acids. The CDR3 reads CASSLSTTGQGEGGGYTF. The CDR3 DNA reads as TGCGCCAGCAGCCTATCCACTACGGGACAGGGCGAAGGAGGAGGCTACACCTTC.

This clone has more than one count but fewer than ten. This sequence joins TRBV7-2 and TRBJ1-1; 7 bases line up with TRBD1. J was trimmed by 0 bases and V by 5 bases; bases with no gene match: 6. The germline V gene has CDR1 SGHTA and CDR2 FQGNSA. CDR3 length: 15 amino acids. DNA for the CDR3: TGTGCCAGCAGCGCAGAGGGACAGATGAACACTGAAGCTTTCTTT. Translated: CASSAEGQMNTEAFF. The complete variable domain, with remaining parts taken from reference TRBV7-2 and TRBJ1-1, reads GAGVSQSPSNKVTEKGKDVELRCDPISGHTALYWYRQSLGQGLEFLIYFQGNSAPDKSGLPSDRFSAERTGGSVSTLTIQRTQQEDSAVYLCASSAEGQMNTEAFFGQGTRLTVV.

The chain recombines TRBV30 with TRBJ2-1; D gene unclear. The CDR3 has 11 amino acids. The V and J ends lost 3 bases and 6 bases respectively, with 6 bases between them. Germline CDR1 is GTSNPN and CDR2 is SVGIG (reference sequence). The CDR3 loop is CAWRRRNEQFF. CDR3 sequence (DNA): TGTGCCTGGAGAAGGCGCAATGAGCAGTTCTTC.

V gene TRBV4-3 combines with J gene TRBJ1-2; 8 bases are shared with TRBD1. The V segment lost 0 bases and the J segment 4 bases; nucleotides outside the gene matches: 7. Germline CDR1 and CDR2: LGHNA and YSLEER. The CDR3 has 16 residues. The CDR3 nucleotides are TGCGCCAGCAGCCAAGATAATCAGGGGGCGAGCTATGGCTACACCTTC. It encodes CASSQDNQGASYGYTF.

The chain is built from TRBV9 and TRBJ2-7; D unclear. CDR1 is SGDLS and CDR2 is YYNGEE in the germline V gene. The CDR3 runs 12 residues. V dropped 0 bases and J dropped 1 base, with 2 bases sitting between them. The CDR3 is CASSVDSYEQYF. For the CDR3, the DNA is TGTGCCAGCAGCGTAGATTCCTACGAGCAGTACTTC. Looking up the rest from reference TRBV9 and TRBJ2-7 gives the full variable domain: DSGVTQTPKHLITATGQRVTLRCSPRSGDLSVYWYQQSLDQGLQFLIQYYNGEERAKGNILERFSAQQFPDLHSELNLSSLELGDSALYFCASSVDSYEQYFGPGTRLTVT.

Concerning this clone itself: Other DNA sequences of this sample code for an identical CDR3. The chain joins TRBV4-3 to TRBJ2-7, with D unclear. The V end was cut by 0 bases, the J end by 0 bases, with 6 bases between. CDR1 and CDR2 (germline): LGHNA, YSLEER. The CDR3 is made up of 14 amino acids. The CDR3 sequence is CASSQDGSSYEQYF. The CDR3 DNA sequence: TGCGCCAGCAGCCAAGACGGCAGCTCCTACGAGCAGTACTTC.

The chain has TRBV4-1 and TRBJ2-7; 7 bases align to TRBD1. V was clipped by 4 bases and J by 3 bases; unmatched bases: 15. This CDR3 contains 17 residues. Per the germline V gene, CDR1 is MGHRA and CDR2 is YSYEKL. The chain's CDR3 is CASSPTLRGRPNYEQYF. The CDR3 DNA reads as TGCGCCAGCAGCCCGACCCTAAGGGGGCGGCCTAACTACGAGCAGTACTTC.

The chain couples TRBV5-1 to TRBJ2-1; 9 nucleotides match TRBD2. Germline CDR1 and CDR2: SGHRS and YFSETQ. The V gene end was trimmed by 2 bases and the J gene end by 8 bases; junction bases not matched to a gene: 8. The CDR3 has 15 amino acids. The CDR3 bases are TGCGCCAGCAGCTTAGGGCTAGCGGGACGTGATGAGCAGTTCTTC. It specifies CASSLGLAGRDEQFF.

The chain links TRBV27 to TRBJ2-5; 9 bases are a match to TRBD2. Unmatched junction bases numbered 13, after V lost 6 bases and J lost 5 bases. In germline, CDR1 is MNHEY, CDR2 SMNVEV (reference sequence). The CDR3 is made up of 16 amino acids. The CDR3 DNA follows: TGTGCCAGCAGCCCTCAGGCGGGGGGGCTCGTTGAGACCCAGTACTTC. This translates into CASSPQAGGLVETQYF.

This clone was counted a few times. V is TRBV2 and J is TRBJ2-3; 13 bases align to TRBD2. The V segment lost 4 bases and the J segment 4 bases; nucleotides outside the gene matches: 5. Germline V gene sequence: CDR1 SNHLY, CDR2 FYNNEI. This CDR3 has 16 amino acids. CDR3 in DNA: TGTGCCAGCAGTGGAAGACTAGCGGGAGGCTCAGATACGCAGTATTTT. This codes for CASSGRLAGGSDTQYF.

This sequence joins TRBV18 and TRBJ2-1; D might be TRBD2 (6 bases). V shed 8 bases and J shed 3 bases, with 14 bases lying between them. This CDR3 has 14 amino acids. Germline values: CDR1 KGHSH, CDR2 LQKENI. In DNA form, the CDR3 reads TGTGCCAGCACCCCGGGACTTAACTACAATGAGCAGTTCTTC. This codes for CASTPGLNYNEQFF.

A note on this clone: Distinct nucleotide sequences in the sample also encode this CDR3. This chain uses TRBV30 with TRBJ1-2; possible D gene TRBD1, 6 bases. The ends were cut back, 3 bases at V and 2 bases at J, with 10 bases in the middle. This CDR3 is 13 amino acids long. Germline V lookup: CDR1 GTSNPN, CDR2 SVGIG (reference sequence). CDR3 nucleotides: TGTGCCTGGAGCCCAGGACAGAACTATGGCTACACCTTC. It codes for CAWSPGQNYGYTF.

This clone was seen a few times. V gene TRBV23-1 combines with J gene TRBJ2-7; D not resolved. TRBV23-1 is noted as an ORF with a role that remains uncertain. V lost 5 bases and J 0 bases, leaving 23 bases between the germline ends. The CDR3 contains 18 residues. The CDR3 here is CASSVGAVNEESSYEQYF. CDR3 nucleotides: TGCGCCAGCAGTGTTGGCGCAGTCAATGAAGAAAGCTCCTACGAGCAGTACTTC.

The chain combines TRBV7-9 with TRBJ2-3; TRBD2 matches 8 bases. The ends lost 2 bases at V and 4 bases at J; junction bases unmatched: 2. Germline lookup yields CDR1 SEHNR and CDR2 FQNEAQ (reference sequence). The CDR3 is 14 residues long. CDR3 residues: CASSLLLAADTQYF. Written as DNA, the CDR3 is TGTGCCAGCAGCTTATTACTAGCGGCAGATACGCAGTATTTT.

This clone was detected only a few times. The chain links TRBV28 to TRBJ2-7, with D possibly matching TRBD2 (6 bases). Germline V gives CDR1 MDHEN, CDR2 SYDVKM. CDR3 length: 15 residues. The V gene lost 6 bases and the J gene lost 0 bases, with 15 bases spanning the gap. CDR3 in DNA: TGTGCCAGCAGAACACATAGCGGAAGCTCCTACGAGCAGTACTTC. Its protein product is CASRTHSGSSYEQYF.

This clone occurred a few times. V is TRBV29-1 and J is TRBJ1-1; TRBD1 agrees at 9 bases. The V segment lost 3 bases and the J segment 3 bases; nucleotides outside the gene matches: 8. This CDR3 spans 15 amino acids. Germline values: CDR1 SQVTM, CDR2 ANQGSEA. CDR3 nucleotides: TGCAGCGTTGAGGTCCCAGGACAGGGGTACACTGAAGCTTTCTTT. Its protein product is CSVEVPGQGYTEAFF.

This clone was counted only a few times. The V and J genes are TRBV29-1 and TRBJ1-3; no reliable D call. CDR1 and CDR2 from the germline V gene are SQVTM and ANQGSEA. The V gene lost 5 bases and the J gene lost 3 bases, with 11 bases spanning the gap. CDR3 length: 13 residues. The CDR3 sequence: CSVSGLVGNTIYF. Written as DNA, the CDR3 is TGCAGCGTTTCTGGGTTAGTTGGAAACACCATATATTTT.

This clone was counted only a few times. The J gene is TRBJ2-7, the V gene TRBV18; 10 bases line up with TRBD1. The CDR3 sequence is 14 residues long. V lost 3 bases, J lost 3 bases, and 2 bases stayed unmatched. Looked up from germline, CDR1 is KGHSH and CDR2 is LQKENI. CDR3 sequence: CASSPGQGYYEQYF. CDR3 coding DNA: TGTGCCAGCTCACCGGGACAGGGGTACTACGAGCAGTACTTC.

This chain uses TRBV6-1 with TRBJ1-5; 8 nucleotides align to TRBD1. CDR3 length: 13 residues. Germline V gene data show CDR1 as MNHNS and CDR2 as SASEGT. V was clipped by 7 bases and J by 9 bases; unmatched bases: 8. CDR3 DNA: TGTGCCAGCACCACAGGGGGTAAGGGGCCCCAGCATTTT. Its translation: CASTTGGKGPQHF.

This clone was counted a few times. The chain joins TRBV18 to TRBJ1-2; weak D call: TRBD1 (5 bases). This CDR3 is 15 amino acids long. Germline V gene lookup returns CDR1 KGHSH and CDR2 LQKENI. The V end lost 3 bases, the J end lost 5 bases, and 16 bases lay between the germline ends. The DNA of the CDR3 is TGTGCCAGCTCACCTGATCTGACAGCGTCATATGGCTACACCTTC. It translates to CASSPDLTASYGYTF.

The J gene is TRBJ2-5, the V gene TRBV12-5; tentatively, D is TRBD1 (5 bases). The V end lost 1 base, the J end lost 4 bases, and 25 bases lay between the germline ends. The CDR3 extends over 19 amino acids. CDR1 and CDR2 (germline): LGHNT, FRNRAP. For the CDR3, the DNA is TGTGCTAGTGGTTTGGCCTCCCATCAGGGTGCGCCTAGGGCAGAGACCCAGTACTTC. Translating gives CASGLASHQGAPRAETQYF.

This clone occurred a few times. This chain links TRBV25-1 with TRBJ2-3, with TRBD1 identical over 9 bases. After removal of 5 bases from V and 4 bases from J, the junction contained 7 bases not matched to a gene. Germline V gives CDR1 MGHDK, CDR2 SYGVNS. The CDR3 spans 15 residues. CDR3 sequence reads: CASSYRDRVPDTQYF. The DNA of the CDR3 is TGTGCCAGCAGTTACCGGGACAGGGTGCCAGATACGCAGTATTTT.

The chain employs TRBV2 and TRBJ2-4, with D possibly matching TRBD2 (5 bases). Germline V lookup: CDR1 SNHLY, CDR2 FYNNEI. This CDR3 has 15 residues. V shed 4 bases and J shed 0 bases, with 10 bases lying between them. DNA of the CDR3: TGTGCCAGCAGTGTCAGCGGTCTAGCCAAAAACATTCAGTACTTC. Amino acids: CASSVSGLAKNIQYF. The full variable domain, completed using reference TRBV2 and TRBJ2-4, is EPEVTQTPSHQVTQMGQEVILRCVPISNHLYFYWYRQILGQKVEFLVSFYNNEISEKSEIFDDQFSVERPDGSNFTLKIRSTKLEDSAMYFCASSVSGLAKNIQYFGAGTRLSVL.

V and J are TRBV10-3 and TRBJ2-3; 12 bases map to TRBD2. The CDR3 sequence is 15 residues long. V was pared by 5 bases and J by 2 bases, with 2 bases of the junction left unmatched. CDR1 is ENHRY and CDR2 is SYGVKD in the germline V gene. CDR3 region: CAISLAGGNTDTQYF. For the CDR3, the DNA is TGTGCCATCAGTCTAGCGGGAGGGAACACAGATACGCAGTATTTT.

The chain carries TRBV7-7 and TRBJ2-1, with 11 bases identical to TRBD2. With 4 bases clipped from V and 4 bases from J, the junction kept 3 bases outside the gene matches. The CDR3 has 15 amino acids. In germline, CDR1 is SSHAT, CDR2 FNYEAQ (reference sequence). CDR3 nucleotides: TGTGCCAGCAGCTCACGACTAGCGGGATACAATGAGCAGTTCTTC. It encodes CASSSRLAGYNEQFF.

This clone came up a few times. The CDR3 nucleotides read TGCAGCGCGGACAGGGTGGGCACAGATACGCAGTATTTT. This encodes CSADRVGTDTQYF. The V and J genes are TRBV29-1 and TRBJ2-3; 8 bases map to TRBD1. CDR1 is SQVTM, CDR2 ANQGSEA, per germline. V dropped 7 bases and J dropped 1; count of bases not matched to a gene: 4. The CDR3 is 13 amino acids.

The rearrangement joins TRBV15 to TRBJ1-1; maybe TRBD1 (6 bases). Germline V lookup: CDR1 LNHNV, CDR2 YYDKDF (reference sequence). The CDR3 has 15 residues. V was trimmed by 0 bases and J by 6 bases, leaving 14 bases between them. The CDR3 DNA sequence: TGTGCCACCAGCAGAGATTTGGGGGGGCTCTCTGAAGCTTTCTTT. This translates into CATSRDLGGLSEAFF.